The 29 T cell receptor beta chains below come from one sample, sequenced in a study of blood T cell repertoires in COVID-19 (dated by TCRdb to 2020 to 2022). Libraries were constructed by the immunoSEQ multiplex PCR assay. In its TCRdb copy, this immuneACCESS table keeps in-frame sequences only and misses some clones. Where compared with another copy, unresolved V genes explain less than half of these, and the others have no known cause. In all, the sample holds roughly 250,000 clones, and 82% of those were seen once. Of the sample, approximately 1.9% falls within the top ten clones. The sample was peripheral blood. These receptors were collected from an elderly woman with acute or convalescent COVID-19.

This chain joins TRBV2 and TRBJ1-4; 7 bases match TRBD1. This CDR3 has 13 residues. V was pared by 6 bases and J by 8 bases, with 6 bases of the junction left unmatched. Germline CDR1 reads SNHLY; CDR2 reads FYNNEI. CDR3 protein: CASRTGPTEKLFF. The CDR3 region has the DNA TGTGCCAGCAGGACAGGGCCCACCGAAAAACTGTTTTTT.

V gene TRBV6-6 combines with J gene TRBJ2-7, with a tentative D call TRBD2 (5 bases). The CDR3 length is 15 residues. Germline-derived CDR1 and CDR2 are MNHNY and SVGAGI (reference sequence). Trimming cost V 2 bases and J 5 bases, with 16 bases left between them. The chain's CDR3 is CASSYPAGMEDEQYF. In DNA form, the CDR3 reads TGTGCCAGCAGTTACCCGGCCGGGATGGAGGACGAGCAGTACTTC.

The chain uses TRBV9 and TRBJ1-2, with D possibly TRBD1 on 5 matching bases. Germline V gene data show CDR1 as SGDLS and CDR2 as YYNGEE. The CDR3 totals 12 residues. The germline V and J ends were trimmed by 0 bases and 5 bases, with 5 bases remaining between them. This chain's CDR3 is CASSVEGYGYTF. Here the CDR3 DNA reads TGTGCCAGCAGCGTAGAGGGGTATGGCTACACCTTC.

The chain joins TRBV6-2 or TRBV6-3 to TRBJ2-1; D may be TRBD2 (7 bases). The CDR3 consists of 16 residues. Per the germline V gene, CDR1 is MNHEY and CDR2 is SVGEGT. V was cut by 4 bases and J by 6 bases, with 19 bases left in between. CDR3 sequence: CASSSPTGGAFNEQFF. The CDR3 coding sequence is TGTGCCAGCAGTTCACCGACTGGGGGGGCTTTCAATGAGCAGTTCTTC.

V and J are TRBV4-2 and TRBJ1-4; TRBD1 agrees at 9 bases. The CDR3 is made up of 13 amino acids. Trimming took 4 bases from V and 8 from J; bases not matched to a gene: 2. Looked up from germline, CDR1 is LGHNA and CDR2 is YNFKEQ. CDR3 residues: CASSRTGDEKLFF. The CDR3 coding sequence is TGTGCCAGCAGCCGGACAGGGGACGAAAAACTGTTTTTT.

The gene calls are TRBV6-6 and TRBJ2-3; maybe TRBD1 (7 bases). The germline CDR1 and CDR2 sequences are MNHNY and SVGAGI (reference sequence). The CDR3 extends over 15 amino acids. The V gene lost 8 bases and the J gene lost 4 bases, with 19 bases spanning the gap. CDR3 sequence reads: CASGPQGRFADTQYF. CDR3 sequence (DNA): TGTGCCAGCGGCCCACAGGGGAGGTTTGCAGATACGCAGTATTTT.

This sequence joins TRBV12-3 or TRBV12-4 and TRBJ2-5; D is perhaps TRBD1 (5 bases). V was trimmed by 4 bases and J by 2 bases, leaving 5 bases between them. CDR3 size: 12 residues. DNA of the CDR3: TGTGCCAGCAGTTACAGGCAAGAGACCCAGTACTTC. It is translated as CASSYRQETQYF.

The chain has TRBV18 and TRBJ1-4, with 8 bases identical to TRBD1. This CDR3 has 15 amino acids. Germline CDR1 and CDR2: KGHSH and LQKENI. The ends lost 4 bases at V and 7 bases at J; junction bases unmatched: 8. The CDR3 DNA follows: TGTGCCAGCTCACTAAGTCAGGGGGCCGGTGAAAAACTGTTTTTT. It translates to CASSLSQGAGEKLFF.

The chain carries TRBV7-2 and TRBJ2-5, with TRBD2 matching 8 bases. J was trimmed by 2 bases and V by 5 bases; bases with no gene match: 13. The CDR3 loop spans 17 amino acids. CDR1 is SGHTA, CDR2 FQGNSA, per germline. The CDR3 DNA reads TGTGCCAGCAGCCCCACGGCTAGCGGGTGGGGACAAGAGACCCAGTACTTC. It specifies CASSPTASGWGQETQYF.

This clone was observed a single time. This chain links TRBV12-3 or TRBV12-4 with TRBJ2-7; 8 bases line up with TRBD2. V was pared by 6 bases and J by 2 bases, with 3 bases of the junction left unmatched. The CDR3 is 13 amino acids. The CDR3 DNA reads as TGTGCCAGCAGAGCGGGGGAGACCTACGAGCAGTACTTC. Translated, it gives CASRAGETYEQYF.

The rearrangement joins TRBV6-5 to TRBJ2-1; no firm D call. The germline V gene encodes CDR1 MNHEY and CDR2 SVGAGI. The length of the CDR3 is 14 residues. Trimming removed 6 bases from V and 1 base from J, with 10 bases in between. The CDR3 here is CASRRSWSYNEQFF. As DNA, the CDR3 is TGTGCCAGCAGAAGGAGTTGGTCCTACAATGAGCAGTTCTTC.

The J gene is TRBJ1-3, the V gene TRBV3-1 (or the pseudogene TRBV3-2); D gene ambiguous. Germline V gene data show CDR1 as LGHDT and CDR2 as YNNKEL (reference sequence). The CDR3 extends over 13 amino acids. Trimming took off 7 bases at V and 0 bases at J, with 7 bases between the two ends. The DNA for the CDR3 is TGTGCCAGCAAGCTGAGCTCTGGAAACACCATATATTTT. Protein sequence: CASKLSSGNTIYF.

The rearrangement links TRBV28 to TRBJ1-3; tentatively, D is TRBD1 (5 bases). The germline V gene has CDR1 MDHEN and CDR2 SYDVKM. The CDR3 sequence is 13 residues long. V shed 7 bases and J shed 7 bases, with 14 bases lying between them. The CDR3 here is CASTLAGINTIYF. The CDR3 DNA sequence: TGTGCCAGCACTCTTGCAGGGATCAACACCATATATTTT.

The rearrangement links TRBV18 to TRBJ1-5; TRBD1 matches at 11 bases. This CDR3 is built from 16 residues. V lost 3 bases to trimming and J lost 4 bases; unmatched junction nucleotides: 5. Per germline, CDR1 KGHSH and CDR2 LQKENI. The CDR3 sequence: CASSPGQGALNQPQHF. The CDR3 DNA follows: TGTGCCAGCTCACCTGGACAGGGGGCGTTGAATCAGCCCCAGCATTTT.

The rearrangement joins TRBV27 to TRBJ2-7; D perhaps matches TRBD2 (5 bases). Germline V lookup: CDR1 MNHEY, CDR2 SMNVEV (reference sequence). Trimming shortened V by 9 bases and J by 3 bases, and 18 bases separated the two germline ends. The CDR3 is made up of 14 amino acids. As DNA, the CDR3 is TGTGCCAGTTCCACCTCCGGACTGATCTACGAGCAGTACTTC. As protein: CASSTSGLIYEQYF.

This clone showed up just once. The CDR3 sequence: CASTPDRQETQYF. The CDR3 bases are TGTGCCAGCACCCCGGACAGACAAGAGACCCAGTACTTC. The chain couples TRBV12-3 or TRBV12-4 to TRBJ2-5; a possible D gene is TRBD1 (6 bases). Trimming left V 7 bases short and J 2 bases short, with 11 bases between. The CDR3 sequence is 13 residues long.

This sequence joins TRBV4-3 and TRBJ2-1; D is perhaps TRBD2 (5 bases). Germline lookup yields CDR1 LGHNA and CDR2 YSLEER. The V and J ends lost 3 bases and 0 bases respectively, with 9 bases between them. The CDR3 length is 15 residues. CDR3 nucleotide sequence: TGCGCCAGCAGCCAGCAGCGGAGCTCCTACAATGAGCAGTTCTTC. Protein: CASSQQRSSYNEQFF.

The V and J genes are TRBV6-2 or TRBV6-3 and TRBJ1-2, with D hard to call. The length of the CDR3 is 20 residues. Germline CDR1 is MNHEY and CDR2 is SVGEGT. V shed 0 bases and J shed 3 bases, with 26 bases lying between them. The CDR3 nucleotides are TGTGCCAGCAGTTACTCGGAGGGTTCGGGCAGGCGCACTCGTCACTATGGCTACACCTTC. It specifies CASSYSEGSGRRTRHYGYTF.

The chain has TRBV30 and TRBJ2-7; tentative D call: TRBD2 (5 bases). With 3 bases removed from V and 10 bases from J, the gap between germline ends came to 16 bases. The CDR3 spans 12 residues. Germline V gives CDR1 GTSNPN, CDR2 SVGIG (reference sequence). The CDR3, as DNA: TGTGCCTGGAGCGTCCTGGACTTCAAACAGTACTTC. It translates to CAWSVLDFKQYF.

The genes are TRBV7-9 and TRBJ2-5; 10 positions agree with TRBD2. Per germline, CDR1 SEHNR and CDR2 FQNEAQ (reference sequence). J was trimmed by 5 bases and V by 1 base; bases with no gene match: 7. The CDR3 extends over 16 amino acids. In nucleotides, the CDR3 is TGTGCCAGCAGCTTAGGAACTAGCGGGGTAGCGGAGACCCAGTACTTC. This translates into CASSLGTSGVAETQYF. Variable domain in full (rest from reference TRBV7-9 and TRBJ2-5): DTGVSQNPRHKITKRGQNVTFRCDPISEHNRLYWYRQTLGQGPEFLTYFQNEAQLEKSRLLSDRFSAERPKGSFSTLEIQRTEQGDSAMYLCASSLGTSGVAETQYFGPGTRLLVL.

Comments on this clone: Additional DNA sequences in this sample encode the identical CDR3. The rearrangement links TRBV19 to TRBJ2-2, with D possibly matching TRBD2 (7 bases). CDR3 length: 18 amino acids. Germline V CDR1 and CDR2: LNHDA, SQIVND (reference sequence). The V end lost 3 bases, the J end lost 5 bases, and 22 bases lay between the germline ends. The CDR3 loop reads CASSIPLGGGRGTGELFF. The CDR3 nucleotides read TGTGCCAGTAGTATCCCCCTTGGGGGGGGGCGAGGGACCGGGGAGCTGTTTTTT. Drawing the rest from reference TRBV19 and TRBJ2-2, the complete variable domain is DGGITQSPKYLFRKEGQNVTLSCEQNLNHDAMYWYRQDPGQGLRLIYYSQIVNDFQKGDIAEGYSVSREKKESFPLTVTSAQKNPTAFYLCASSIPLGGGRGTGELFFGEGSRLTVL.

This clone was counted once. The V call is TRBV7-2, the J call TRBJ2-2; possible D gene TRBD1, 6 bases. CDR3 size: 14 residues. V was trimmed by 5 bases and J by 5 bases, leaving 12 bases between them. CDR1 SGHTA and CDR2 FQGNSA come from the germline V gene. The CDR3 nucleotides read TGTGCCAGCAGCCTCGGACAGCTTACCGGGGAGCTGTTTTTT. The encoded protein is CASSLGQLTGELFF.

This chain links TRBV5-1 with TRBJ2-7; weak D call: TRBD1 (5 bases). The germline CDR1 and CDR2 sequences are SGHRS and YFSETQ. V was pared by 4 bases and J by 1 base, with 9 bases between. The CDR3 extends over 13 amino acids. The CDR3 DNA is TGCGCCAGCAGCAATCAGGGTTCCTACGAGCAGTACTTC. The encoded protein is CASSNQGSYEQYF.

This chain joins TRBV28 and TRBJ1-2, with TRBD1 as a possible D gene (6 bases). Germline CDR1 MDHEN, CDR2 SYDVKM. Trimming took 5 bases from V and 4 from J, leaving 23 bases between them. This CDR3 has 17 residues. CDR3 region: CASSPPLGGADRYGYTF. The DNA for the CDR3 is TGTGCCAGCAGTCCCCCTTTAGGGGGGGCCGACCGCTATGGCTACACCTTC.

The V call is TRBV7-9, the J call TRBJ1-2; 7 nucleotides line up with TRBD1. J gave up 4 bases and V 3 bases, and 11 bases lay outside the gene matches. The CDR3 is 16 residues long. Germline V gives CDR1 SEHNR, CDR2 FQNEAQ (reference sequence). The CDR3 region is CASSFTGADLLYGYTF. The CDR3 DNA reads as TGTGCCAGCAGCTTTACAGGGGCCGACTTACTCTATGGCTACACCTTC.

The chain has TRBV18 and TRBJ2-7; D is possibly TRBD2 (5 bases). This CDR3 is built from 14 residues. The V gene lost 3 bases and the J gene lost 0 bases, with 9 bases spanning the gap. Germline values: CDR1 KGHSH, CDR2 LQKENI. CDR3 protein: CASSPGTSSYEQYF. The CDR3, as DNA: TGTGCCAGCTCACCGGGAACTAGCTCCTACGAGCAGTACTTC.

This chain connects TRBV4-3 to TRBJ1-5, with TRBD1 matching over 7 bases. Per the germline V gene, CDR1 is LGHNA and CDR2 is YSLEER. With 0 bases clipped from V and 1 base from J, the junction kept 9 bases outside the gene matches. The CDR3 extends over 18 amino acids. The chain's CDR3 is CASSQDLGTANSNQPQHF. The CDR3 bases are TGCGCCAGCAGCCAAGATCTCGGGACAGCAAACAGCAATCAGCCCCAGCATTTT.

The chain uses TRBV24-1 and TRBJ2-1; 7 nucleotides line up with TRBD2. Losses at the gene ends were 1 base for V and 1 base for J; bases not matched to a gene: 9. Germline loops: CDR1 KGHDR, CDR2 SFDVKD. This CDR3 has 18 residues. CDR3 in amino acids: CATSDFGGERGSYNEQFF. In nucleotides, the CDR3 is TGTGCCACCAGTGATTTTGGCGGAGAGCGGGGTTCCTACAATGAGCAGTTCTTC.

The chain couples TRBV6-2 or TRBV6-3 to TRBJ1-2; TRBD1 is a possible D gene (5 bases). This CDR3 comprises 15 residues. V lost 2 bases and J lost 0, with 10 bases in between. Per germline, CDR1 MNHEY and CDR2 SVGEGT. Here the CDR3 reads CASSYNGATNYGYTF. The CDR3 DNA is TGTGCCAGCAGTTACAATGGGGCAACTAACTATGGCTACACCTTC.